A selection of T cell receptor beta chains follows, all from one sample in a study of human T cells and chemical hapten exposure. MiXCR was run by TCRdb on the RACE reads, yielding one entry per CDR3 protein. The table shows about 90,000 distinct CDR3 sequences, with roughly a tenth occurring only once. The sequencing here drew on whole blood, taken in connection with sensitization to the hapten diphenylcyclopropenone (DPC). These receptors were collected from a woman in her twenties or thirties with alopecia areata. Some clones in this sample may be carry-over from other donors' samples. CDR3s include the opening cysteine and the closing phenylalanine or tryptophan. The order of the fields is CDR3 protein, CDR3 DNA, D gene, clone size, V gene, J gene. D genes are given only for firm matches. Where a row states a size, it is once, few, many or the class of an expanded clone; other rows omit it.

cdr3_aa: CASSLVSMGRAEAFF
cdr3_nt: TGTGCCAGCAGTTTAGTCAGTATGGGCAGGGCTGAAGCTTTCTTT
d_call: .
clone_size: .
v_call: TRBV12-3/TRBV12-4
j_call: TRBJ1-1

cdr3_aa: CASSTPGAGWPEAFF
cdr3_nt: TGTGCCAGCAGCACTCCCGGGGCAGGGTGGCCTGAAGCTTTCTTT
d_call: .
clone_size: few
v_call: TRBV28
j_call: TRBJ1-1

cdr3_aa: CASSLRGQGVSAIFDTQYF
cdr3_nt: TGTGCCAGCAGCCTGCGAGGACAGGGGGTTTCGGCGATTTTTGATACGCAGTATTTT
d_call: TRBD1
clone_size: few
v_call: TRBV5-4
j_call: TRBJ2-3

cdr3_aa: CASGSGANVLTF
cdr3_nt: TGCGCCAGCGGCTCTGGGGCCAACGTCCTGACTTTC
d_call: .
clone_size: .
v_call: TRBV5-1
j_call: TRBJ2-6

cdr3_aa: CASSQKSTSGSTGELFF
cdr3_nt: TGTGCCAGCAGCCAAAAGTCGACTAGCGGGAGCACCGGGGAGCTGTTTTTT
d_call: TRBD2
clone_size: .
v_call: TRBV5-5
j_call: TRBJ2-2

cdr3_aa: CASSQGARSTQYF
cdr3_nt: TGTGCCAGCAGCCAAGGGGCTCGGAGCACGCAGTATTTT
d_call: .
clone_size: few
v_call: TRBV3-1
j_call: TRBJ2-3

cdr3_aa: CASSATSGMSDTQYF
cdr3_nt: TGTGCCAGCAGCGCGACTAGCGGGATGTCAGATACGCAGTATTTT
d_call: TRBD2
clone_size: few
v_call: TRBV9
j_call: TRBJ2-3

cdr3_aa: CASRDTSGGETQYF
cdr3_nt: TGTGCCAGCAGGGACACTAGCGGGGGAGAGACCCAGTACTTC
d_call: TRBD2
clone_size: .
v_call: TRBV4-2
j_call: TRBJ2-5

cdr3_aa: CASSLPAGGPGDTQYF
cdr3_nt: TGTGCCAGCAGCTTACCAGCGGGAGGGCCGGGAGATACGCAGTATTTT
d_call: TRBD2
clone_size: many
v_call: TRBV7-3
j_call: TRBJ2-3

cdr3_aa: CASTLTGKNQPQHF
cdr3_nt: TGTGCCAGCACGCTGACAGGTAAAAATCAGCCCCAGCATTTT
d_call: .
clone_size: few
v_call: TRBV6-2/TRBV6-3
j_call: TRBJ1-5

cdr3_aa: CASSASLPETQYF
cdr3_nt: TGTGCCAGCAGCGCGTCGCTCCCGGAGACCCAGTACTTC
d_call: .
clone_size: few
v_call: TRBV11-2
j_call: TRBJ2-5

cdr3_aa: CASSQYPGQSSSGANVLTF
cdr3_nt: TGTGCCAGCAGCCAGTACCCGGGACAGTCGAGCTCTGGGGCCAACGTCCTGACTTTC
d_call: TRBD1
clone_size: few
v_call: TRBV3-1
j_call: TRBJ2-6

cdr3_aa: CASSVGEGIRNEQFF
cdr3_nt: TGTGCCAGCAGCGTCGGGGAGGGCATACGAAATGAGCAGTTCTTC
d_call: TRBD2
clone_size: many
v_call: TRBV7-2
j_call: TRBJ2-1

cdr3_aa: CASSIGRLNNEQFF
cdr3_nt: TGTGCCAGTAGTATCGGGAGATTAAACAATGAGCAGTTCTTC
d_call: .
clone_size: .
v_call: TRBV19
j_call: TRBJ2-1

cdr3_aa: CASSPGRLSTEAFF
cdr3_nt: TGTGCCAGCAGTCCGGGACGGCTGAGCACTGAAGCTTTCTTT
d_call: .
clone_size: many
v_call: TRBV2
j_call: TRBJ1-1

cdr3_aa: CASSPLTANYGYTF
cdr3_nt: TGTGCCAGCAGCCCACTGACGGCTAACTATGGCTACACCTTC
d_call: .
clone_size: few
v_call: TRBV5-5
j_call: TRBJ1-2

cdr3_aa: CASTSLDRAAAKNIQYF
cdr3_nt: TGTGCCAGCACCTCTCTAGACAGGGCGGCCGCCAAAAACATTCAGTACTTC
d_call: TRBD1
clone_size: many
v_call: TRBV6-2/TRBV6-3
j_call: TRBJ2-4

cdr3_aa: CASSMGQDYNEQFF
cdr3_nt: TGTGCCAGCAGCATGGGACAGGACTACAATGAGCAGTTCTTC
d_call: TRBD1
clone_size: .
v_call: TRBV11-2
j_call: TRBJ2-1

cdr3_aa: CASSVGGGAAEQFF
cdr3_nt: TGTGCCAGTAGTGTGGGGGGAGGTGCTGCTGAGCAGTTCTTC
d_call: .
clone_size: many
v_call: TRBV19
j_call: TRBJ2-1

cdr3_aa: CASRDSRRGFTGELFF
cdr3_nt: TGTGCCAGCCGGGACAGCCGGAGAGGGTTCACCGGGGAGCTGTTTTTT
d_call: TRBD1
clone_size: many
v_call: TRBV6-2/TRBV6-3
j_call: TRBJ2-2

cdr3_aa: CASSKGSSGANVLTF
cdr3_nt: TGTGCCAGCAGCAAGGGCAGCTCTGGGGCCAACGTCCTGACTTTC
d_call: .
clone_size: few
v_call: TRBV27
j_call: TRBJ2-6

cdr3_aa: CAWSAQTGALGTQYF
cdr3_nt: TGTGCCTGGAGTGCGCAGACAGGGGCACTTGGGACCCAGTACTTC
d_call: TRBD1
clone_size: many
v_call: TRBV30
j_call: TRBJ2-5

cdr3_aa: CASSFGGEGIQYF
cdr3_nt: TGTGCCAGCAGCTTTGGGGGCGAGGGCATTCAGTACTTC
d_call: .
clone_size: .
v_call: TRBV11-2
j_call: TRBJ2-4

cdr3_aa: CASHQEGGEAFF
cdr3_nt: TGTGCCAGTCATCAGGAGGGGGGTGAAGCTTTCTTT
d_call: .
clone_size: .
v_call: TRBV2
j_call: TRBJ1-1

cdr3_aa: CASSQDGQVYNSPLHF
cdr3_nt: TGTGCCAGCAGCCAAGATGGACAGGTCTATAATTCACCCCTCCACTTT
d_call: TRBD1
clone_size: .
v_call: TRBV3-1
j_call: TRBJ1-6

cdr3_aa: CSVGELAGYGQFF
cdr3_nt: TGCAGCGTTGGTGAACTAGCGGGGTATGGGCAGTTCTTC
d_call: TRBD2
clone_size: many
v_call: TRBV29-1
j_call: TRBJ2-1

cdr3_aa: CASSFGRGSYEQYF
cdr3_nt: TGTGCCAGCAGTTTTGGCAGGGGGTCATACGAGCAGTACTTC
d_call: TRBD1
clone_size: .
v_call: TRBV28
j_call: TRBJ2-7

cdr3_aa: CASSPGQGTEAFF
cdr3_nt: TGTGCCAGCAGCCCCGGACAGGGCACTGAAGCTTTCTTT
d_call: TRBD1
clone_size: many
v_call: TRBV7-9
j_call: TRBJ1-1

cdr3_aa: CASSQGPNRNSPLHF
cdr3_nt: TGTGCCAGCAGCCAAGGCCCGAACCGTAATTCACCCCTCCACTTT
d_call: .
clone_size: many
v_call: TRBV4-2
j_call: TRBJ1-6

cdr3_aa: CSAAGSDTQYF
cdr3_nt: TGCAGCGCCGCAGGGTCAGATACGCAGTATTTT
d_call: .
clone_size: many
v_call: TRBV29-1
j_call: TRBJ2-3

cdr3_aa: CASSLRGQGSDTQYF
cdr3_nt: TGTGCCAGCAGCTTGAGGGGACAGGGCTCAGATACGCAGTATTTT
d_call: TRBD1
clone_size: many
v_call: TRBV5-8
j_call: TRBJ2-3

cdr3_aa: CSTAGYPNTEAFF
cdr3_nt: TGCAGCACCGCAGGCTACCCGAACACTGAAGCTTTCTTT
d_call: .
clone_size: few
v_call: TRBV29-1
j_call: TRBJ1-1

cdr3_aa: CASSLFGPDRTYEQYF
cdr3_nt: TGTGCCAGCAGTTTATTTGGCCCGGACAGAACCTACGAGCAGTACTTC
d_call: .
clone_size: .
v_call: TRBV28
j_call: TRBJ2-7

cdr3_aa: CASSYTVGSTEAFF
cdr3_nt: TGTGCCAGCAGTTACACTGTGGGTTCCACTGAAGCTTTCTTT
d_call: .
clone_size: few
v_call: TRBV6-5
j_call: TRBJ1-1

cdr3_aa: CSVAGGPKDEKLFF
cdr3_nt: TGCAGCGTGGCAGGGGGCCCCAAGGATGAAAAACTGTTTTTT
d_call: TRBD1
clone_size: many
v_call: TRBV29-1
j_call: TRBJ1-4

cdr3_aa: CASQPTGGGAQPQHF
cdr3_nt: TGTGCCAGTCAACCAACTGGCGGTGGCGCTCAGCCCCAGCATTTT
d_call: .
clone_size: many
v_call: TRBV2
j_call: TRBJ1-5

cdr3_aa: CASSPGLVISEQYF
cdr3_nt: TGTGCCAGCAGCCCGGGACTAGTAATCAGCGAGCAGTACTTC
d_call: TRBD2
clone_size: .
v_call: TRBV7-2
j_call: TRBJ2-7